These 9 T cell receptor beta chains share one sample of origin, sequenced in a study of T-cell reconstitution after alpha-beta-depleted transplantation in children. For TCRbeta, the library was prepared with unique molecular identifiers. Via MiXCR, TCRdb re-called the PCR reads, giving one row per CDR3 protein. This sample has roughly 420,000 distinct CDR3 sequences, with under 20% found just once. This sample comprised PBMCs, mostly from graft donor cells, obtained 360 days after TCRalphabeta/CD19-depleted stem cell transplant. These receptor sequences come from a boy under two years old who had a stem cell transplant for Wiskott-Aldrich syndrome, so the T cells may come from the graft donor.

The chain uses TRBV5-1 and TRBJ2-2; 9 bases are shared with TRBD1. V gave up 0 bases and J gave up 6 bases; unmatched junction bases: 3. The CDR3 runs 15 residues. Germline assignment: CDR1 SGHRS and CDR2 YFSETQ. CDR3: CASSLVRQGAGELFF. CDR3 in DNA: TGCGCCAGCAGCTTGGTCAGACAGGGGGCCGGGGAGCTGTTTTTT.

This clonotype has just a few counts. The chain uses TRBV28 and TRBJ1-2; TRBD1 might be the D (5 bases). The CDR3 is 15 residues long. The V end was cut by 5 bases, the J end by 6 bases, with 19 bases between. Germline lookup yields CDR1 MDHEN and CDR2 SYDVKM. The CDR3 sequence is CASSAFRDVFDGYTF. The CDR3 bases are TGTGCCAGCAGTGCGTTCAGGGACGTTTTCGATGGCTACACCTTC.

This clonotype was seen a few times. The J gene is TRBJ2-4, the V gene TRBV12-3 or TRBV12-4; D may match TRBD1 or TRBD2 (5 bases each). V was clipped by 6 bases and J by 0 bases, with 18 bases between them. The CDR3 has 17 residues. The CDR3 loop is CASRYSGARGAKNIQYF. The CDR3 DNA sequence: TGTGCCAGCAGGTACTCCGGGGCCAGAGGAGCCAAAAACATTCAGTACTTC.

The V and J genes are TRBV7-2 and TRBJ2-1, with D possibly being TRBD2 (5 bases). The CDR3 totals 16 residues. With 5 bases removed from V and 5 bases from J, the gap between germline ends came to 19 bases. Germline CDR1 is SGHTA and CDR2 is FQGNSA. This CDR3 reads CASSPDRRGQNNEQFF. The CDR3 DNA sequence: TGTGCCAGCAGCCCAGATCGGCGCGGGCAGAACAATGAGCAGTTCTTC.

V gene TRBV10-2 combines with J gene TRBJ2-7, with TRBD1 matching 7 bases. Germline CDR1 reads WSHSY; CDR2 reads SAAADI. The CDR3 sequence is 15 residues long. V shed 4 bases and J 1 base; nucleotides not matched to a gene: 7. The CDR3 DNA reads TGCGCCAGCAGTGGCCAGGGGGAGCTGTCCTACGAGCAGTACTTC. It translates to CASSGQGELSYEQYF.

This chain links TRBV24-1 with TRBJ1-4; D may be TRBD1 (5 bases). This CDR3 comprises 15 residues. Trimming stripped 3 bases from V and 6 bases from J, with 13 bases between. Germline CDR1 is KGHDR and CDR2 is SFDVKD. CDR3 in DNA: TGTGCCACCAGTGATCCCCGGGACCCTGATGAAAAACTGTTTTTT. As protein: CATSDPRDPDEKLFF.

CDR3 nucleotides: TGCGCCAGCAGCCAAGGAGGACTAGCGGGAGAAGTGCAGTACTTC. This sequence encodes CASSQGGLAGEVQYF. This chain connects TRBV4-3 to TRBJ2-7; 13 bases are shared with TRBD2. Germline values: CDR1 LGHNA, CDR2 YSLEER. Trimming took 1 base from V and 9 from J; bases not matched to a gene: 6. This CDR3 spans 15 amino acids.

The chain employs TRBV12-3 or TRBV12-4 and TRBJ2-1; 7 bases are shared with TRBD1. This CDR3 has 16 residues. J gave up 6 bases and V 0 bases, and 8 bases lay outside the gene matches. CDR3 sequence reads: CASSLALPTGFNEQFF. DNA of the CDR3: TGTGCCAGCAGTTTAGCCCTACCGACAGGGTTCAATGAGCAGTTCTTC.

CDR3 region: CASSQDSRTGNNNEKLFF. The DNA of the CDR3 is TGCGCCAGCAGCCAAGATTCCCGGACAGGGAATAACAATGAAAAACTGTTTTTT. The chain carries TRBV4-3 and TRBJ1-4; 8 bases are shared with TRBD1. V lost 0 bases, J lost 5 bases, and 11 bases stayed unmatched. The germline V gene has CDR1 LGHNA and CDR2 YSLEER. CDR3 length equals 18 residues.